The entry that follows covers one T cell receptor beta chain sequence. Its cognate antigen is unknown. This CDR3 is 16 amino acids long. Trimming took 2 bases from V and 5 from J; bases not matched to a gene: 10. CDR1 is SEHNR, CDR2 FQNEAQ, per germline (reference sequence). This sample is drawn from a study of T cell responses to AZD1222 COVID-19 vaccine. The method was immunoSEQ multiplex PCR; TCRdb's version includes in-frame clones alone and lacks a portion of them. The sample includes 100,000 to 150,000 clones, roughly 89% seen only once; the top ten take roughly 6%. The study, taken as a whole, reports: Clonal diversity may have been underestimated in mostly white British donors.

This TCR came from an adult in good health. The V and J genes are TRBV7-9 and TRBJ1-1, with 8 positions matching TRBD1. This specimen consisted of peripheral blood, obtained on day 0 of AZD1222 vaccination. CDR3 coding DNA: TGTGCCAGCAGCTTATCCTCAGGACAGGGACGTACTGAAGCTTTCTTT. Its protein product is CASSLSSGQGRTEAFF.